The 30 T cell receptor beta chains below were found in one sample sequenced in a study of cytomegalovirus exposure and HLA in healthy donors. This PCR relied on a set of 60 Vbeta primers and 13 Jbeta primers. Produced via immunoSEQ multiplex PCR; TCRdb's table is partial and in-frame only. The sample has roughly 120,000 clones; 81% are singletons. The sample comprised PBMCs. The receptors here all came from a woman in her 30s in good health and CMV-seronegative.

The chain joins TRBV5-1 to TRBJ1-1; 8 bases agree with TRBD1. The CDR3 runs to 15 residues. Germline values: CDR1 SGHRS, CDR2 YFSETQ. With V trimmed by 0 bases and J by 5 bases, 6 bases remained unmatched. CDR3: CASSLAQGARTEAFF. Written as DNA, the CDR3 is TGCGCCAGCAGCTTGGCCCAGGGGGCGCGAACTGAAGCTTTCTTT.

J is TRBJ2-1 and V is TRBV7-9; D not resolved. Germline CDR1 and CDR2: SEHNR and FQNEAQ (reference sequence). The germline V and J ends were trimmed by 5 bases and 4 bases, with 6 bases remaining between them. CDR3 length: 12 residues. The CDR3 DNA reads TGTGCCAGCAGCAAGCGATACAATGAGCAGTTCTTC. As protein: CASSKRYNEQFF.

The V and J genes are TRBV4-3 and TRBJ2-2; 8 bases fit TRBD1. This CDR3 is 15 amino acids long. The germline gives CDR1 LGHNA, CDR2 YSLEER. The trim removed 4 bases at V and 4 bases at J, leaving 5 bases unmatched. CDR3 in amino acids: CASSPGGQGTGELFF. The DNA for the CDR3 is TGCGCCAGCAGCCCGGGCGGACAGGGCACCGGGGAGCTGTTTTTT.

This chain joins TRBV13 and TRBJ2-1, with TRBD2 matching over 15 bases. CDR1 is PRHDT and CDR2 is FYEKMQ in the germline V gene (reference sequence). Unmatched junction bases numbered 6, after V lost 4 bases and J lost 2 bases. The CDR3 contains 18 residues. For the CDR3, the DNA is TGTGCCAGCAGCTCCGGACTAGCGGGAGGGGGGACCTACAATGAGCAGTTCTTC. Translating gives CASSSGLAGGGTYNEQFF.

V and J are TRBV10-2 and TRBJ2-2, with TRBD1 identical over 8 bases. Germline V gene data show CDR1 as WSHSY and CDR2 as SAAADI. This CDR3 has 15 residues. The V gene end was trimmed by 6 bases and the J gene end by 2 bases; junction bases not matched to a gene: 5. The CDR3 sequence: CASRAGTGNTGELFF. In DNA form, the CDR3 reads TGCGCCAGCAGAGCCGGGACAGGTAACACCGGGGAGCTGTTTTTT.

The chain has TRBV14 and TRBJ2-1; the match to TRBD2 covers 15 bases. From germline, CDR1 is SGHDN and CDR2 FVKESK. This CDR3 contains 18 residues. V shed 4 bases and J 2 bases; nucleotides not matched to a gene: 6. The CDR3: CASSPGTSGRTTYNEQFF. The CDR3 DNA reads TGTGCCAGCAGCCCTGGGACTAGCGGGAGGACCACCTACAATGAGCAGTTCTTC. Supplemented by reference TRBV14 and TRBJ2-1, the full variable domain reads EAGVTQFPSHSVIEKGQTVTLRCDPISGHDNLYWYRRVMGKEIKFLLHFVKESKQDESGMPNNRFLAERTGGTYSTLKVQPAELEDSGVYFCASSPGTSGRTTYNEQFFGPGTRLTVL.

This clone was picked up one time. This chain connects TRBV28 to TRBJ1-2; a weak D match, TRBD1 (6 bases). V lost 7 bases and J lost 1, with 13 bases in between. Germline CDR1 and CDR2: MDHEN and SYDVKM. There are 14 residues in the CDR3. CDR3 sequence reads: CASIRQADNYGYTF. CDR3 DNA sequence: TGTGCCAGCATACGACAGGCGGATAACTATGGCTACACCTTC.

This clone was counted between two and nine times. V gene TRBV28 combines with J gene TRBJ1-4, with D hard to call. Per the germline V gene, CDR1 is MDHEN and CDR2 is SYDVKM. Trimming left V 6 bases short and J 4 bases short, with 3 bases between. The CDR3 spans 11 residues. The CDR3 DNA is TGTGCCAGCAGCATTAATGAAAAACTGTTTTTT. Translated: CASSINEKLFF.

The chain combines TRBV7-2 with TRBJ2-7, with a possible D match to TRBD1 (6 bases). Germline V gene sequence: CDR1 SGHTA, CDR2 FQGNSA. CDR3 length: 12 amino acids. V dropped 7 bases and J dropped 7 bases, with 14 bases sitting between them. CDR3 protein: CASTSGVREQYF. In DNA form, the CDR3 reads TGTGCCAGCACCTCAGGGGTGAGGGAGCAGTACTTC.

This clone has just one count. The chain joins TRBV29-1 to TRBJ2-7; the D gene is possibly TRBD1 (7 bases). Germline V gene sequence: CDR1 SQVTM, CDR2 ANQGSEA. Between the trimmed V and J ends, which lost 4 bases and 5 bases, there was a span of 12 bases. This CDR3 contains 12 residues. Here the CDR3 DNA reads TGCAGCGTTGGTCAGGGGGGTGACGAGCAGTACTTC. It codes for CSVGQGGDEQYF.

This clone has a single count. The genes are TRBV11-3 and TRBJ2-3, with D maybe TRBD1 (6 bases). Trimming removed 2 bases from V and 4 bases from J, with 13 bases in between. CDR1 and CDR2 (germline): SGHNT, YENEEA. The CDR3 consists of 15 residues. DNA of the CDR3: TGTGCCAGCAGCTTACTCAGGGGACCCTCAGATACGCAGTATTTT. Translation: CASSLLRGPSDTQYF.

The chain employs TRBV28 and TRBJ1-1; possible D gene TRBD1, 6 bases. The CDR3 has 14 residues. Trimming took 10 bases from V and 5 from J, leaving 20 bases between them. CDR1 and CDR2 (germline): MDHEN, SYDVKM. The CDR3: CATKPQRGGTEAFF. The CDR3 nucleotides are TGTGCCACTAAACCCCAGAGAGGGGGTACTGAAGCTTTCTTT.

The chain is built from TRBV7-2 and TRBJ2-7; TRBD1 might be the D (6 bases). Germline V gene data show CDR1 as SGHTA and CDR2 as FQGNSA. This CDR3 region has 14 residues. Trimming left V 8 bases short and J 1 base short, with 15 bases between. The CDR3 region has the DNA TGTGCCAGCCTCTCCGGGACACGGTCCTACGAGCAGTACTTC. Its translation is CASLSGTRSYEQYF.

The rearrangement joins TRBV5-1 to TRBJ1-1; D unresolved. Germline V gene lookup returns CDR1 SGHRS and CDR2 YFSETQ. V was pared by 3 bases and J by 0 bases, with 12 bases between. CDR3 length equals 15 residues. For the CDR3, the DNA is TGCGCCAGCAGCTCCCGGACTGGGATGAACACTGAAGCTTTCTTT. Its protein is CASSSRTGMNTEAFF.

This rearrangement joins TRBV6-1 to TRBJ2-5, with 7 bases that match TRBD2. This CDR3 region has 14 residues. J lost 2 bases, V lost 6 bases, and 6 bases had no gene match. Per germline, CDR1 MNHNS and CDR2 SASEGT. The CDR3 sequence is CASRAGGKQETQYF. CDR3 sequence (DNA): TGTGCCAGCAGAGCCGGGGGGAAACAAGAGACCCAGTACTTC.

The CDR3 here is CAWTLAGVVNTQYF. In DNA, the CDR3 is TGTGCCTGGACCCTAGCGGGAGTGGTGAATACGCAGTATTTT. The genes are TRBV30 and TRBJ2-3, with 10 bases aligning to TRBD2. Germline V gene data show CDR1 as GTSNPN and CDR2 as SVGIG (reference sequence). Trimming took 4 bases from V and 7 from J; bases not matched to a gene: 8. This CDR3 is built from 14 residues.

The V and J genes are TRBV7-8 and TRBJ2-2; 7 positions match TRBD1. The germline V gene encodes CDR1 SGHVS and CDR2 FQNEAQ. The CDR3 totals 16 residues. The V and J ends lost 5 bases and 5 bases, in that order; junction bases with no gene match: 11. The chain's CDR3 is CASSHGQERRTGELFF. The CDR3 region has the DNA TGTGCCAGCAGCCATGGACAGGAGAGAAGGACCGGGGAGCTGTTTTTT.

This rearrangement joins TRBV7-9 to TRBJ2-2, with TRBD1 identical over 9 bases. Germline V gives CDR1 SEHNR, CDR2 FQNEAQ (reference sequence). CDR3 size: 16 residues. Unmatched junction bases numbered 7, after V lost 4 bases and J lost 4 bases. CDR3 loop: CASSSIMGQGTGELFF. CDR3 DNA sequence: TGTGCCAGCAGCTCTATAATGGGACAGGGCACCGGGGAGCTGTTTTTT.

The V and J genes are TRBV19 and TRBJ2-3; TRBD1 matches at 12 bases. Germline V lookup: CDR1 LNHDA, CDR2 SQIVND (reference sequence). This CDR3 has 17 amino acids. V shed 2 bases, J shed 4 bases, and the junction held 7 bases outside the gene matches. CDR3 in amino acids: CASSIPGTGGRPDTQYF. The CDR3 nucleotides read TGTGCCAGTAGTATACCCGGGACAGGGGGCCGGCCAGATACGCAGTATTTT.

This chain joins TRBV5-1 and TRBJ2-5, with 7 bases matching TRBD2. The CDR3 sequence is 16 residues long. V lost 3 bases and J lost 4; bases outside the gene matches: 12. Germline values: CDR1 SGHRS, CDR2 YFSETQ. The CDR3 DNA reads TGCGCCAGCAGCTGGGACCTAGCGGTTGGGGGAGAGACCCAGTACTTC. Translated, it gives CASSWDLAVGGETQYF.

The table lists this clone with a count of one. The CDR3 protein is CASSQEMGGPYEQYF. The CDR3 DNA follows: TGTGCCAGCAGCCAAGAGATGGGAGGTCCGTACGAGCAGTACTTC. The V and J genes are TRBV14 and TRBJ2-7, with a weak D call TRBD2 (6 bases). Trimming took 0 bases from V and 4 from J, leaving 13 bases between them. From germline, CDR1 is SGHDN and CDR2 FVKESK. The CDR3 spans 15 residues.

A few counts support this clone. This specimen includes other DNA sequences encoding the same CDR3. This chain joins TRBV9 and TRBJ2-7, with 8 bases that match TRBD1. This CDR3 has 16 amino acids. Trimming took 2 bases from V and 0 from J; bases not matched to a gene: 7. Germline V gives CDR1 SGDLS, CDR2 YYNGEE. The CDR3 loop reads CASSVAGTGNSYEQYF. Here the CDR3 DNA reads TGTGCCAGCAGCGTCGCCGGGACAGGCAACTCCTACGAGCAGTACTTC.

CDR3 residues: CASSPPVTGGGRQYF. The CDR3 DNA reads TGTGCCAGCTCACCACCGGTCACAGGGGGCGGAAGGCAGTACTTC. J is TRBJ2-7 and V is TRBV18, with TRBD1 identical over 9 bases. Germline loops: CDR1 KGHSH, CDR2 LQKENI. The CDR3 has 15 residues. The V and J ends lost 0 bases and 9 bases, in that order; junction bases with no gene match: 9.

The chain is built from TRBV9 and TRBJ1-2, with D possibly being TRBD1 (5 bases). This CDR3 region has 13 residues. Trimming removed 5 bases from V and 4 bases from J, with 12 bases in between. Germline CDR1 SGDLS, CDR2 YYNGEE. The CDR3 nucleotides read TGTGCCAGCAGGGGTACAGGAACCTATGGCTACACCTTC. It codes for CASRGTGTYGYTF. Filled out from reference TRBV9 and TRBJ1-2, the complete variable domain reads DSGVTQTPKHLITATGQRVTLRCSPRSGDLSVYWYQQSLDQGLQFLIQYYNGEERAKGNILERFSAQQFPDLHSELNLSSLELGDSALYFCASRGTGTYGYTFGSGTRLTVV.

CDR3 nucleotides: TGTGCCAGCAGCCCGCCGTGGGGGGGTCTGGGGGCGCCTGGGGCCAACGTCCTGACTTTC. Encoded protein: CASSPPWGGLGAPGANVLTF. V is TRBV7-3 and J is TRBJ2-6, with D perhaps matching TRBD2 (7 bases). V lost 5 bases and J 2 bases, leaving 25 bases between the germline ends. The CDR3 runs to 20 residues. Per germline, CDR1 SGHTA and CDR2 FQGTGA.

The chain joins TRBV5-1 to TRBJ2-1, with TRBD2 matching over 9 bases. This CDR3 comprises 17 residues. The germline gives CDR1 SGHRS, CDR2 YFSETQ. V lost 4 bases to trimming and J lost 6 bases; unmatched junction nucleotides: 14. This CDR3 is CASSQAGGGRVGNEQFF. The DNA of the CDR3 is TGCGCCAGCAGCCAGGCCGGGGGCGGGAGGGTTGGCAATGAGCAGTTCTTC.

This clone showed up just a few times. This sequence joins TRBV4-1 and TRBJ2-5, with 7 positions matching TRBD1. CDR1 is MGHRA and CDR2 is YSYEKL in the germline V gene. V gave up 1 base and J gave up 4 bases; unmatched junction bases: 9. The CDR3 consists of 16 residues. The CDR3 sequence is CASSQGPTGAGETQYF. CDR3 sequence (DNA): TGCGCCAGCAGCCAAGGACCCACAGGGGCTGGAGAGACCCAGTACTTC.

This clone was seen a few times. This rearrangement joins TRBV10-3 to TRBJ2-3; no firm D call. Trimming cost V 3 bases and J 6 bases, with 7 bases left between them. The germline gives CDR1 ENHRY, CDR2 SYGVKD. The CDR3 contains 12 residues. This chain's CDR3 is CAISEMSDTQYF. In DNA, the CDR3 is TGTGCCATCAGTGAAATGTCGGATACGCAGTATTTT.

CDR3 loop: CSFLAGVEQYF. Here the CDR3 DNA reads TGCAGCTTCCTTGCAGGGGTTGAGCAGTACTTC. J is TRBJ2-5 and V is TRBV29-1; maybe TRBD1 (6 bases). The CDR3 has 11 amino acids. CDR1 is SQVTM, CDR2 ANQGSEA, per germline. V was cut by 8 bases and J by 11 bases, with 18 bases left in between.

The chain has TRBV4-3 and TRBJ2-1, with 12 bases that match TRBD2. V shed 1 base and J 3 bases; nucleotides not matched to a gene: 4. The CDR3 consists of 17 residues. Per the germline V gene, CDR1 is LGHNA and CDR2 is YSLEER. CDR3 sequence reads: CASSQGRTSGVYNEQFF. The CDR3 DNA is TGCGCCAGCAGCCAAGGACGGACTAGCGGGGTCTACAATGAGCAGTTCTTC.